The next 5 T cell receptor beta chains were all read from a single sample in a study of Graves' ophthalmopathy and Graves' hyperthyroidism. Amplifying from RNA transcripts, the study obtained TCR beta CDR3 regions. Second-round multiplex PCR followed a first-round RT-PCR using HTBI primers. MiXCR was run by TCRdb on the multiplex PCR reads, yielding one entry per CDR3 protein. This sample has about 480,000 distinct CDR3 sequences, with approximately 15% found just once. The sequencing input was blood. Every receptor here comes from a woman aged 25 to 45 with Graves' ophthalmopathy.

This clonotype showed up just once. Being one base from a much bigger clone, this may be a read error. The chain uses TRBV29-1 and TRBJ1-1; 10 nucleotides match TRBD1. The CDR3 spans 13 residues. Germline CDR1 and CDR2: SQVTM and ANQGSEA. CDR3 coding DNA: TGCAGCGGGCCGGGACAGGGGAACACTGAAGCTTGCTTT. Translating gives CSGPGQGNTEACF.

This clonotype was seen repeatedly, ten times or more. J is TRBJ1-2 and V is TRBV6-5, with 7 bases lining up with TRBD1. The CDR3 has 15 residues. J gave up 2 bases and V 6 bases, and 9 bases lay outside the gene matches. Germline V lookup: CDR1 MNHEY, CDR2 SVGAGI. The CDR3 DNA reads TGTGCCAGCAGGGTAACCGGGACAGCAAACTATGGCTACACCTTC. Translating gives CASRVTGTANYGYTF.

This clonotype was found many times. V gene TRBV11-1 combines with J gene TRBJ1-1, with D maybe TRBD1 (5 bases). Germline-derived CDR1 and CDR2 are SGHAT and FQDESV (reference sequence). The CDR3 runs 14 residues. The V gene lost 1 base and the J gene lost 1 base, with 7 bases spanning the gap. CDR3 in amino acids: CASSLVTANTEAFF. CDR3 sequence (DNA): TGTGCCAGCAGCTTAGTGACAGCGAACACTGAAGCTTTCTTT.

As concerns this clonotype: The conserved closing phenylalanine or tryptophan is absent in this CDR3, likely reflecting a read error. The chain is built from TRBV5-1 and TRBJ1-3; D not resolved. The CDR3 has 15 amino acids. V gave up 2 bases and J gave up 1 base, with 10 bases separating them. Germline values: CDR1 SGHRS, CDR2 YFSETQ. In DNA, the CDR3 is TGCGCCAGCAGCTTTGAGAGGACGTCTGGAAACACCATATATTTG. Its protein product is CASSFERTSGNTIYL.

This clonotype was counted ten times or more. The chain links TRBV11-3 to TRBJ1-1; D unresolved. V was shortened by 1 base and J by 2 bases, with 14 bases between the two germline ends. CDR1 SGHNT and CDR2 YENEEA come from the germline V gene. This CDR3 comprises 16 residues. CDR3 residues: CASSLVPRGLNTEAFF. The CDR3 region has the DNA TGTGCCAGCAGCTTAGTCCCACGGGGTCTTAACACTGAAGCTTTCTTT.